The clone carrying this T cell receptor (beta chain) was counted many times. Its antigen remains unknown. Amplification from RNA transcripts yielded the TCR beta CDR3 regions. Second-round multiplex PCR followed a first-round RT-PCR using HTBI primers. TCRdb reprocessed the multiplex PCR reads via MiXCR and lists one record per CDR3 protein. The table lists 600,000 to 700,000 distinct CDR3 sequences, about two fifths of them singletons. The data were obtained in a study of Graves' ophthalmopathy and Graves' hyperthyroidism. Notes on the study in general: Most thyroid-expanded clonotypes exceeding 0.001 frequency were also found in blood.

CAS ≥3, NOSPECS ≥4, moderate-to-severe activity and duration under 3 months marked donors with ophthalmopathy. Other autoimmune diseases, uncontrolled infections, pregnancy or lactation led to the exclusion of patients. The PBMCs used were ones drawn from 10 ml of fresh peripheral blood. The trim removed 3 bases at V and 7 bases at J, leaving 2 bases unmatched. This CDR3 is 13 amino acids long. CDR1 and CDR2 (germline): MNHEY, SMNVEV (reference sequence). The receptor was isolated from an adult man with Graves' ophthalmopathy. The gene calls are TRBV27 and TRBJ1-5; 8 nucleotides align to TRBD1. The sample was peripheral blood. CDR3 sequence (DNA): TGTGCCAGCAGTTTCGGACAGGGACAGCCCCAGCATTTT. Translation gives CASSFGQGQPQHF.